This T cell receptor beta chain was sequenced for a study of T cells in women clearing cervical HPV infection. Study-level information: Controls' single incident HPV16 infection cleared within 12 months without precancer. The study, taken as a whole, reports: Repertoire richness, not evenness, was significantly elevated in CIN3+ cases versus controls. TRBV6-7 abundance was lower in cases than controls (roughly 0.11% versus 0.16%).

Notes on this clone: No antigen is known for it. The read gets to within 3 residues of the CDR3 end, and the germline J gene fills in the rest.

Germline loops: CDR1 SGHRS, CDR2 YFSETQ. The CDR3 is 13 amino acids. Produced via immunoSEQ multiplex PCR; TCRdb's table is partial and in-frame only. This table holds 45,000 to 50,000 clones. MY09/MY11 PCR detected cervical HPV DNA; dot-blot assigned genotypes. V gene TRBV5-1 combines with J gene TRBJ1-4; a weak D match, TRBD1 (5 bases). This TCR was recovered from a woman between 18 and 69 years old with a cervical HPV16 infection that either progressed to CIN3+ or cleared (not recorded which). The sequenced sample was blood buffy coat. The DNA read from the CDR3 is TGCGCCAGCAGACCAGCACAGGATTCACCA. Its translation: CASRPAQDSP. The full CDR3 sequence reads CASRPAQDSPLFF.